This T cell receptor beta chain is drawn from a study of OX40 agonist ivuxolimab in advanced cancers. The sample holds one count of this clone. Its antigen is unknown. Assay used: immunoSEQ multiplex PCR; TCRdb lists only in-frame clones, some missing. The table shows roughly 110,000 clones, with 90% occurring only once. CDR1 is MNHEY and CDR2 is SVGAGI in the germline V gene. This CDR3 is 15 amino acids long. The V gene end was trimmed by 0 bases and the J gene end by 10 bases; junction bases not matched to a gene: 6. Autoimmune disease history or systemic immunosuppression excluded patients. Whole-study findings and limits: Relative to CD4+ cells, CD8+ T cells on average had more expanded clones.

This specimen was CD4+ or CD8+ T cells sorted from blood, taken in a trial of the OX40 agonist ivuxolimab. This receptor was identified in an adult with an advanced solid tumor such as melanoma, head and neck, liver or kidney cancer. The V gene is TRBV6-5, the J gene TRBJ1-6; 7 bases are a match to TRBD1. For the CDR3, the DNA is TGTGCCAGCAGTTACTCAGACAGGGTGGACTCACCCCTCCACTTT. It translates to CASSYSDRVDSPLHF.